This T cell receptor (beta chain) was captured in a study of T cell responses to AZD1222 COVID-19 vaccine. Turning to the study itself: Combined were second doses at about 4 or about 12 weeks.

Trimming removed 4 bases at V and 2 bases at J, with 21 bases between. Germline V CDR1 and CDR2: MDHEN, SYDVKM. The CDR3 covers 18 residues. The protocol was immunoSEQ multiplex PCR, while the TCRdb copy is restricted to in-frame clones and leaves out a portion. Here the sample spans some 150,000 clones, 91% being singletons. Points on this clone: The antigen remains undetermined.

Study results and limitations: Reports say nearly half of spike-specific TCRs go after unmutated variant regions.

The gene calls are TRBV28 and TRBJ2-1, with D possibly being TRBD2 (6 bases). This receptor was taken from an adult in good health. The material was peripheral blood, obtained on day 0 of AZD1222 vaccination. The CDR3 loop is CASSSPPGGKAAYNEQFF. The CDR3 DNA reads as TGTGCCAGCAGTTCCCCTCCCGGGGGAAAGGCGGCCTACAATGAGCAGTTCTTC.